This TCR beta chain was retrieved from a study of T cell responses to AZD1222 COVID-19 vaccine. Germline-derived CDR1 and CDR2 are LNHDA and SQIVND (reference sequence). The CDR3 spans 13 residues. V was cut by 8 bases and J by 6 bases, with 15 bases left in between. Sequenced by immunoSEQ multiplex PCR; TCRdb stores in-frame clones only, minus some. Of over 150,000 clones in the sample, around 88% were seen once. The sample in question was peripheral blood, obtained on day 0 of AZD1222 vaccination. The gene calls are TRBV19 and TRBJ2-3; D is possibly TRBD1 or TRBD2 (7 bases each). This TCR derives from an adult in good health. CDR3 sequence (DNA): TGTGCCAGTTCAGGGGGGGGCTTCGATACGCAGTATTTT. It is translated as CASSGGGFDTQYF.